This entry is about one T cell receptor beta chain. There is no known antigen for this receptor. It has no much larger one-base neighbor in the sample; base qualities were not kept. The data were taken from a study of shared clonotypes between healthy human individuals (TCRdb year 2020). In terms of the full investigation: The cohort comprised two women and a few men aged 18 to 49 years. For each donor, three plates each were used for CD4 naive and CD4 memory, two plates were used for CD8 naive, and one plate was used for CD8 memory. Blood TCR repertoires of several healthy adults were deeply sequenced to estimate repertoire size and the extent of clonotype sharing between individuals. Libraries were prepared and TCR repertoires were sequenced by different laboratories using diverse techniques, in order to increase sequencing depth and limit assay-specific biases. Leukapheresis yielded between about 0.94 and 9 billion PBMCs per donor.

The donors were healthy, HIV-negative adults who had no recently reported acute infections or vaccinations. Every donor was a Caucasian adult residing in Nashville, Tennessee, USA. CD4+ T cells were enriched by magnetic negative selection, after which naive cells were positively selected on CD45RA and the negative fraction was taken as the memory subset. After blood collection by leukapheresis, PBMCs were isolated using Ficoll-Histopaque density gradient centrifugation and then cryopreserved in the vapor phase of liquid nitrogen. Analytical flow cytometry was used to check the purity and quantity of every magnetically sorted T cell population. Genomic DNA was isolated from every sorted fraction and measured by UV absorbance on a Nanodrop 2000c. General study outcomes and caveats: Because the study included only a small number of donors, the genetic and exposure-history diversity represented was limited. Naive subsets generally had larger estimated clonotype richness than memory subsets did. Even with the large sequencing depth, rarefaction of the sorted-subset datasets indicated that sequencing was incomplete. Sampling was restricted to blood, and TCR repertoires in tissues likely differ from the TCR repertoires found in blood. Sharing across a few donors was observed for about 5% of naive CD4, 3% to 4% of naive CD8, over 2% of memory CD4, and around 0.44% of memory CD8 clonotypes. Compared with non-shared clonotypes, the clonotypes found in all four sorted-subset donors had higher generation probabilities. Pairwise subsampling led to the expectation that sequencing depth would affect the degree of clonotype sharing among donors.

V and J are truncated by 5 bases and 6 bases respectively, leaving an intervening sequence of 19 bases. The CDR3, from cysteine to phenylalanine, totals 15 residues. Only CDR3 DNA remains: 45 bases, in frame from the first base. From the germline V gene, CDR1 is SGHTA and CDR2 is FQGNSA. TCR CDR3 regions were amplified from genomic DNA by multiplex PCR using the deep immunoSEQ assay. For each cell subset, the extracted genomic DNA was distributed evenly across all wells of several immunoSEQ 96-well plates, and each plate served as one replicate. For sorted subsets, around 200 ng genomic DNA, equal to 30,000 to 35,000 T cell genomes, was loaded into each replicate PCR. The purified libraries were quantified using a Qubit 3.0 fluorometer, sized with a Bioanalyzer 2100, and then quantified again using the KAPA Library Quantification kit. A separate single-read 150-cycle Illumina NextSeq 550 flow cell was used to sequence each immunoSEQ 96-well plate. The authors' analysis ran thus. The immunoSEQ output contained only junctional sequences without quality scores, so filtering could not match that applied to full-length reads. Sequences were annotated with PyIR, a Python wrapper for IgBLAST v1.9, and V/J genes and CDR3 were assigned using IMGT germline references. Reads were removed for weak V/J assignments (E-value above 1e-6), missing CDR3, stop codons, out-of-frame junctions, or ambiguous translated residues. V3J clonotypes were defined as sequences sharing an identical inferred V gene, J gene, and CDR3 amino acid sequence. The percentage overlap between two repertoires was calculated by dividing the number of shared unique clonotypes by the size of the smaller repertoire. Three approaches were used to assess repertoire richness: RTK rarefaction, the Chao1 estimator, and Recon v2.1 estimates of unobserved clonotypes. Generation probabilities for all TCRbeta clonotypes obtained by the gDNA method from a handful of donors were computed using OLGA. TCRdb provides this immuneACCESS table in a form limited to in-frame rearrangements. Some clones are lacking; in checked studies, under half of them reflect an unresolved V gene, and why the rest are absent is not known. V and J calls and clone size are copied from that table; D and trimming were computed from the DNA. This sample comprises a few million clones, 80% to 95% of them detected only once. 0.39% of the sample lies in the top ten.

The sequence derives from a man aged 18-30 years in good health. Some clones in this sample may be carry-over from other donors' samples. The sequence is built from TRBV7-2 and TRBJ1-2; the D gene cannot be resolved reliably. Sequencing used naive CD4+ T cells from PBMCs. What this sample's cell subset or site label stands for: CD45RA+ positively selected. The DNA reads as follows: TGTGCCAGCAGCCCTAGGGCAGCCGAATTGCATGGCTACACCTTC. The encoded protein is CASSPRAAELHGYTF.